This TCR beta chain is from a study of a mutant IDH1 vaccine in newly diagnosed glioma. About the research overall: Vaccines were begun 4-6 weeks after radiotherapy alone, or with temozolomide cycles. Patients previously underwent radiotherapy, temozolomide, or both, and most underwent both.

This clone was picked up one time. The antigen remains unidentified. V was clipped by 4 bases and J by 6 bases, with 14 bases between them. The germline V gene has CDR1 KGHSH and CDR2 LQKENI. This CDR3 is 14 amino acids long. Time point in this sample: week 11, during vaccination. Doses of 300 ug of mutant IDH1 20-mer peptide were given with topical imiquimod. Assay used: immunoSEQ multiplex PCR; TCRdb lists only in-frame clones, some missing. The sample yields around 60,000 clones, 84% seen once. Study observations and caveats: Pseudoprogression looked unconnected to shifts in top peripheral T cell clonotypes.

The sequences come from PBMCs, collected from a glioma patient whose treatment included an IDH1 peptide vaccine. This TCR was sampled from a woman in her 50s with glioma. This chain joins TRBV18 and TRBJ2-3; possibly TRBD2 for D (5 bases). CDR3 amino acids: CASSRWTSPDTQYF. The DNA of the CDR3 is TGTGCCAGCTCACGTTGGACTTCCCCGGATACGCAGTATTTT.